This T cell receptor (beta chain) is drawn from a study of blood T cells in healthy people across ages (dated by TCRdb to between 2014 and 2016). For the wider study: In model experiments, template switching captured roughly one uniquely barcoded TCR beta cDNA molecule for every two T cells. Age-related changes in TCR beta repertoire diversity were measured in the study by deep sequencing normalized with unique cDNA molecular identifiers. Four age groups were formed from the donors: young (average roughly 15 years), middle-aged (around 37), aged (approximately 60) and long-lived (more than 75). To avoid experimental bias, donors of different ages were randomly spread across the sequencing lanes. For two donors (one aged 18 to 29 and one aged 80 or older), the study analyzed two additional independent replicas of 1 million unique cDNA reads from the same blood draw.

Donors were a few dozen systemically healthy Caucasian individuals from Russia aged roughly 6 to 90 years. About 9.1 milliliters of peripheral blood were collected from each donor into EDTA-treated Vacutainer tubes. Ficoll-Paque density-gradient centrifugation was used to isolate PBMCs, with at least 6.5 million obtained per sample. Total RNA, at least 6 micrograms per sample, was extracted from PBMCs with Trizol reagent. Naive CD45RAhigh/CD27high T cell percentages were measured by flow cytometry on a PBMC aliquot from every donor. In regard to this clonotype: What antigen it recognizes has not been identified. Within one base of it there is no much larger clone, and no base qualities were kept.

As encoded in the germline V gene, CDR1 is KGHSH while CDR2 is LQKENI. The junction shows trimming of 4 bases on V and 3 bases on J, and the gene matches do not reach 2 bases of it. Including the terminal cysteine and phenylalanine, the CDR3 comprises 13 residues. Just CDR3 DNA is preserved here, 39 bases in frame from base 1. The investigation overall reported the following: Estimates of total diversity based on one million sequenced T cells were considered lower bounds and underestimates. Since profiling was done on bulk unsorted PBMCs, naive and antigen-experienced compartments could not be conclusively compared. The long-lived group showed more naive CD4+ T cells, fewer expanded clones and increased TCR diversity than the aged group, suggesting age selection. The percentage of naive T cells measured by flow cytometry correlated strongly with observed TCR beta diversity. Observed TCR beta diversity per million T cells fell roughly linearly with age, and a significant reduction was already apparent by age roughly 40. Donor CMV infection status was unknown, potentially confounding age-related changes in expanded clonotypes.

The library was prepared using 5' RACE. Sequencing used an Illumina HiSeq 2500. The second PCR ran for about 7 to 11 cycles and used a J-beta primer mix along with a sample-barcoded 5' primer. A template-switch 5' adaptor carrying 12 random nucleotides introduced a unique molecular identifier onto each TCR beta cDNA molecule. Each sample yielded at least 3 million CDR3-containing paired-end reads. The Mint cDNA synthesis kit, primed by a TRBC-specific oligonucleotide, was used to synthesize first-strand cDNA from all RNA. All cDNA was treated with uracil-DNA glycosylase and then went through a first 18-cycle PCR with the universal primers M1SS and BC2_uni_R. The original methods were these. For normalization, 1 million high-quality reads, each with a distinct molecular identifier, were randomly selected from each sample. Instead of being binned into consensus sequences, reads with shared molecular identifiers were discarded. MiTCR, set to a Q25 quality threshold and the strictest error-elimination algorithm, was used for CDR3 identification, clonotype clustering and error correction. Lower-bound total TCR beta diversity was estimated with a nonparametric unseen species model using Euler transformation. TCRdb redid the processing of the public reads, applying fastp at Q25 and MiXCR, and retained in-frame beta chains. Every CDR3 protein is listed once, alongside the most common genes and DNA of its rows. What appears here as the V and J calls and clone size reflects TCRdb's work, not the paper's. This sample comprises about 780,000 distinct CDR3 sequences, 46% of them detected only once. Roughly 18% of the sample rests with the top ten.

Specimen: blood. The rearranged chain carries TRBV18 and TRBJ2-5; 7 bases in the middle match TRBD2. The TCR was taken from a man older than 75 in good health. Here the CDR3 is given as CASSQGTKETQYF. The nucleotides are TGTGCCAGCTCACAAGGGACTAAAGAGACCCAGTACTTC.